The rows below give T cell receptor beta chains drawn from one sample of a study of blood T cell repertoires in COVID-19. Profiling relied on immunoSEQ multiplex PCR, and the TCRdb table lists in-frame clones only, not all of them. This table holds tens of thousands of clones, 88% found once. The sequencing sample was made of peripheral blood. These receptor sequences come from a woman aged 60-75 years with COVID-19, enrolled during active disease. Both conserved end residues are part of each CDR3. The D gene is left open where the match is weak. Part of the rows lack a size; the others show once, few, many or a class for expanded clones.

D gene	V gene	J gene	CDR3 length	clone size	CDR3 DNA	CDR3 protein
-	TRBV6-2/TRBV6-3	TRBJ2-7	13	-	TGTGCCAGCAGTTGGGACACAGCCTACGAGCAGTACTTC	CASSWDTAYEQYF
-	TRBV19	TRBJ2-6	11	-	TGTGTCAGCGCTGGGGCCAACGTCCTGACTTTC	CVSAGANVLTF
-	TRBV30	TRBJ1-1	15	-	TGTGTCTGGAGCGGAGGCGGGGCGAGGGGTACTGAAGCTTTCTTT	CVWSGGGARGTEAFF
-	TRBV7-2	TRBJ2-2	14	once	TGTGCCAGCAGCTTAGAAGCCAACACCGGGGAGCTGTTTTTT	CASSLEANTGELFF
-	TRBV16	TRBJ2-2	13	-	TGTGCCAGCAGCCTAACGAGCACCGGGGAGCTGTTTTTT	CASSLTSTGELFF
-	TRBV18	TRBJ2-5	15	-	TGTGCCAGCTCACCATGGCGGCCCGTCGGAGAGACCCAGTACTTC	CASSPWRPVGETQYF
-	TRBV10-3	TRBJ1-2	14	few	TGTGCCATCCCAGAGGGGGTTTTGGGCTATGGCTACACCTTC	CAIPEGVLGYGYTF
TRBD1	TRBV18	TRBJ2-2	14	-	TGTGCCAGCTCAGTGACAGGGACAACCGGGGAGCTGTTTTTT	CASSVTGTTGELFF
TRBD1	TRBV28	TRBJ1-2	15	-	TGTGCCAGCAGTTTATCCTGGGACAGGGACTATGGCTACACCTTC	CASSLSWDRDYGYTF
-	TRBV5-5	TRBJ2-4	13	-	TGTGCCAGCAGCTTGATGACTGGGAACATTCAGTACTTC	CASSLMTGNIQYF
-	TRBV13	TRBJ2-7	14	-	TGTGCCAGCAGCCTTAGGACAGTCTCCTACGAGCAGTACTTC	CASSLRTVSYEQYF
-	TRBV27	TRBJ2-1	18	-	TGTGCCAGCAGTCCAATCCCTTTAGATCCGGGAGAAACCCATGAGCAGTTCTTC	CASSPIPLDPGETHEQFF
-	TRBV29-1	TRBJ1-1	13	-	TGCAGCGTTCGGTATCAGGGGAACACTGAAGCTTTCTTT	CSVRYQGNTEAFF
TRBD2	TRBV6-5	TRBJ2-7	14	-	TGTGCCAGCAGTTTCAGCGGGGAAGATTACGAGCAGTACTTC	CASSFSGEDYEQYF
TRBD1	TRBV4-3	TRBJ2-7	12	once	TGCGCCAGCAGCCCCGGGACAGGGAAGCAGTACTTC	CASSPGTGKQYF
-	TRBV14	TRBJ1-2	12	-	TGTGCCAGCAGCCAAGCAGGGTCCGGCTACACCTTC	CASSQAGSGYTF
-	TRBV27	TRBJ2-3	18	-	TGTGCCAGCAGTTTTAGGGGGGGGCCTCGCAAAGCAACAGATACGCAGTATTTT	CASSFRGGPRKATDTQYF
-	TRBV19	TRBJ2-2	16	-	TGTGCCAGTAGTGACACCGGGACACGTAACACCGGGGAGCTGTTTTTT	CASSDTGTRNTGELFF
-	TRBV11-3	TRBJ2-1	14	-	TGTGCCAGCAGCTCGCTCCGGACTCAACTTGAGCAGTTCTTC	CASSSLRTQLEQFF
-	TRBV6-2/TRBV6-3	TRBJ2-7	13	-	TGTGCCAGCAGTTACTCTAACCAACACGGGAACCGATTC	CASSYSNQHGNRF
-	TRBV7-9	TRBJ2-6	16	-	TGTGCCAGCAGCCCCCCTTGGGGCGCGGGGGCCAACGTCCTGACTTTC	CASSPPWGAGANVLTF
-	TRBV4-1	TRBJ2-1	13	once	TGCGCCAGCAGCCTCCGCTCGGGCAATGAGCAGTTCTTC	CASSLRSGNEQFF
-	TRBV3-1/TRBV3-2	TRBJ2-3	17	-	TGTGCCAGCAGCCGACAGGTGATTGGCACTAACACAGATACGCAGTATTTT	CASSRQVIGTNTDTQYF
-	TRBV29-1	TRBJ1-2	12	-	TGCAGCGTTGATTCTCAGGGCGATGGCTACACCTTC	CSVDSQGDGYTF
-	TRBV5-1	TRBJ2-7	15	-	TGCGCCAGCAGCTTGGGACAATTAGACTCCTACGAGCAGTACTTC	CASSLGQLDSYEQYF
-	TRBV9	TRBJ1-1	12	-	TGTGCCAGCAGCCCACAGGGTACTGAAGCTTTCTTT	CASSPQGTEAFF
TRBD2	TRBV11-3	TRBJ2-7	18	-	TGTGCCAGCAGCTCGGGGGTATGGGAGGGGCCTAGCTCCTACGAGCAGTACTTC	CASSSGVWEGPSSYEQYF